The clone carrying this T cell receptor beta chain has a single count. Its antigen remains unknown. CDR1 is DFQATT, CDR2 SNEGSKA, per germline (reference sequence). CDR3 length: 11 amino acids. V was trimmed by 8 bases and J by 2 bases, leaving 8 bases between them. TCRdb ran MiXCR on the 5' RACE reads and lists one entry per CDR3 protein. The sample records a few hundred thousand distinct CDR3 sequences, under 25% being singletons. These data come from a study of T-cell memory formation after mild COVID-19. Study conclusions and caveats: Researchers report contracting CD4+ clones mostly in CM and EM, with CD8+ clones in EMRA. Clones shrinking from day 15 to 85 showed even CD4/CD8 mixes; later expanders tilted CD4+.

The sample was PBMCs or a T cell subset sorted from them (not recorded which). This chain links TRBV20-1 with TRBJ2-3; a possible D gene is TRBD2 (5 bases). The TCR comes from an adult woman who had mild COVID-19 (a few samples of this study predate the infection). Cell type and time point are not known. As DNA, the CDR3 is TGCAGTCCGGGATACACAGATACGCAGTATTTT. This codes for CSPGYTDTQYF.